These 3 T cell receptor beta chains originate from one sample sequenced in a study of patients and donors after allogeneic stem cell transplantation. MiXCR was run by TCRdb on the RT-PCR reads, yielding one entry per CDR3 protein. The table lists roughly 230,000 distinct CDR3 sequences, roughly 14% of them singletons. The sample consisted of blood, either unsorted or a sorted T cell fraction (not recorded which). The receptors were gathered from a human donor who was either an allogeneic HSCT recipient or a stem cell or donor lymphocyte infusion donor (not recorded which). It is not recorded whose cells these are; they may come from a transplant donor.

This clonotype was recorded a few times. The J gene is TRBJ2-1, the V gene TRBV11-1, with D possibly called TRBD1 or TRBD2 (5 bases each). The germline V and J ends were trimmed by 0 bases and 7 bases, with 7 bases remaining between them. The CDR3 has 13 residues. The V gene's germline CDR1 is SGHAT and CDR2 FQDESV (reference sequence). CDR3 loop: CASSLAGENEQFF. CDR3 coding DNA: TGTGCCAGCAGCTTAGCGGGGGAGAATGAGCAGTTCTTC.

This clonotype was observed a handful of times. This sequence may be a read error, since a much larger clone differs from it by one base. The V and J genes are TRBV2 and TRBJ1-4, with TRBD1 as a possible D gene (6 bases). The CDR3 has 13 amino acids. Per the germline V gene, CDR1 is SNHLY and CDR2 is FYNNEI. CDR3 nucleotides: TGTGCCAGCATTAGGGGGACTAATAAAAAACTGTTTTTT. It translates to CASIRGTNKKLFF.

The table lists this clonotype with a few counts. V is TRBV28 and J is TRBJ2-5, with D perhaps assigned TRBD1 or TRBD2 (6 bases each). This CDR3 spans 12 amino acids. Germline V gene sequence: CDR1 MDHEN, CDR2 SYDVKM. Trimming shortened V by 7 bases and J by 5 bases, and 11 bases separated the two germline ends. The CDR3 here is CASTGAVETQYF. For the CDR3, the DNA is TGTGCCAGCACGGGGGCGGTTGAGACCCAGTACTTC.